This TCR beta chain appears in the sequencing data of a study of beta chain features in type 1 diabetes. This clone appeared a few times. The target antigen is unknown. The study reverse transcribed the entire isolated RNA, so it sequenced expressed TCRB transcripts. TCRdb's table, derived via immunoSEQ multiplex PCR, lists solely in-frame clones and lacks some. Of about 620,000 clones in the sample, less than 20% were seen once. The CDR3 is 16 amino acids. V was cut by 1 base and J by 0 bases, with 12 bases left in between. The germline V gene encodes CDR1 SGHTA and CDR2 FQGNSA. Study-level findings and limits: In cDNA sequencing, cells with high TCR expression could be over-represented. Fewer junction insertions and more nucleotide deletions appeared in type 1 diabetes patients. Compared to healthy donors, patients appeared to have naive, central memory and Treg TCRB repertoires that were more alike.

The chain carries TRBV7-2 and TRBJ2-5, with a tentative D call TRBD2 (6 bases). The specimen sequenced was naive CD4+ T cells from blood. The source is a man aged 18 to 29 in good health. CDR3 sequence: CASSLGLGRHQETQYF. The CDR3 DNA sequence: TGTGCCAGCAGCTTAGGTTTAGGGAGGCACCAAGAGACCCAGTACTTC.